Listed below are T cell receptor beta chains from one sample, sequenced in a study of blood T cell repertoires in COVID-19. Repertoires were generated with immunoSEQ multiplex PCR, while TCRdb's copy carries only in-frame clones and drops some. This sample has about 180,000 clones; 88% occur once, and the top ten carry about 8.4%. What was sequenced was PBMCs or T cells enriched from blood (not recorded which). These receptors were obtained from a woman aged 18-29 years who had recovered from COVID-19. Each CDR3 is given with its conserved first and last residue. D genes are given only for firm matches. A row's size may be missing; if present it is once, few, many or a size class.

>TRBJ1-2|-|TRBV7-9|-
CASSFDGLPYYGYTF
TGTGCCAGCAGCTTTGATGGTCTACCCTACTATGGCTACACCTTC
>TRBJ2-7|-|TRBV11-2|TRBD2
CASSLVGLAGDYYEQYF
TGTGCCAGCAGTTTAGTGGGACTAGCGGGGGATTACTACGAGCAGTACTTC
>TRBJ2-3|-|TRBV27|TRBD2
CASSLEGVGTSGRAEEADTQYF
TGTGCCAGCAGTTTAGAAGGAGTGGGAACTAGCGGGAGGGCGGAAGAGGCAGATACGCAGTATTTT
>TRBJ2-5|-|TRBV7-9|-
CASQGGDRETQYF
TGTGCCAGCCAGGGTGGGGATCGGGAGACCCAGTACTTC
>TRBJ1-2|few|TRBV29-1|-
CSADAGASYGYTF
TGCAGCGCCGACGCAGGGGCCAGCTATGGCTACACCTTC
>TRBJ2-3|-|TRBV14|TRBD2
CASSQGLAGAETRDTQYF
TGTGCCAGCAGCCAGGGACTAGCGGGGGCGGAAACCCGAGATACGCAGTATTTT
>TRBJ2-2|-|TRBV5-1|TRBD2
CASSLRTSGSLNTGELFF
TGCGCCAGCAGCTTGCGGACTAGCGGGAGCCTCAACACCGGGGAGCTGTTTTTT
>TRBJ1-1|-|TRBV6-5|TRBD1
CASSYSQGARTEAFF
TGTGCCAGCAGTTACTCGCAGGGGGCGCGTACTGAAGCTTTCTTT
>TRBJ1-2|-|TRBV20-1|-
CSASQEFYGYTF
TGCAGTGCTAGTCAGGAATTTTATGGCTACACCTTC
>TRBJ1-5|-|TRBV19|-
CASSTHFGEVRPQHF
TGTGCCAGTAGTACCCACTTCGGGGAGGTGCGGCCCCAGCATTTT
>TRBJ1-2|-|TRBV19|-
CASSIQGGLYGYTF
TGTGCCAGTAGTATACAGGGAGGGTTGTATGGCTACACCTTC
>TRBJ1-6|few|TRBV27|TRBD1
CASSSLRQTGATYNSPLHF
TGTGCCAGCAGTTCTCTCCGACAAACAGGGGCCACCTATAATTCACCCCTCCACTTT
>TRBJ2-3|-|TRBV9|TRBD1
CASSPRGQHTDTQYF
TGTGCCAGCAGCCCCAGGGGGCAGCATACAGATACGCAGTATTTT
>TRBJ2-3|-|TRBV5-1|TRBD2
CASRLYGASGDASTDTQYF
TGCGCCAGCAGGCTCTATGGGGCTAGCGGGGACGCTAGCACAGATACGCAGTATTTT
>TRBJ2-1|-|TRBV4-3|TRBD2
CASSQGLAGATGEQFF
TGCGCCAGCAGCCAAGGGCTAGCGGGGGCAACGGGTGAGCAGTTCTTC
>TRBJ1-3|once|TRBV6-5|TRBD1
CASRTGVGNTIYF
TGTGCCAGCAGGACAGGGGTTGGAAACACCATATATTTT
>TRBJ1-2|-|TRBV20-1|-
CSANEPGISNYGYTF
TGCAGTGCTAATGAACCAGGGATCAGTAACTATGGCTACACCTTC
>TRBJ2-7|-|TRBV18|-
CASSPREASYEQYF
TGTGCCAGCTCCCCGCGGGAAGCTAGCTACGAGCAGTACTTC
>TRBJ2-7|-|TRBV4-1|-
CASSPVIVGVNEQYF
TGCGCCAGCAGCCCCGTTATCGTAGGGGTGAACGAGCAGTACTTC
>TRBJ1-1|-|TRBV6-1|TRBD1
CASSEAHGTGQVRREAFF
TGTGCCAGCAGTGAAGCCCATGGGACAGGGCAGGTCCGACGTGAAGCTTTCTTT
>TRBJ2-3|-|TRBV5-8|-
CASSLGQAAPHTQYF
TGTGCCAGCAGCTTGGGACAGGCCGCCCCCCATACGCAGTATTTT
>TRBJ1-5|-|TRBV19|-
CASSISHQPQHF
TGTGCCAGTAGTATTAGCCATCAGCCCCAGCATTTT
>TRBJ2-4|-|TRBV11-2|-
CASSLNEAGANIQYF
TGTGCCAGCAGCTTAAATGAGGCAGGGGCAAACATTCAGTACTTC
>TRBJ1-4|-|TRBV11-2|TRBD1
CASSFGQGFEKLFF
TGTGCCAGCAGCTTCGGACAGGGTTTCGAAAAACTGTTTTTT
>TRBJ1-6|-|TRBV7-2|-
CASSLSPPSLGGPPSPLHF
TGTGCCAGCAGCTTATCGCCCCCCTCTTTGGGGGGTCCCCCTTCACCCCTCCACTTT
>TRBJ2-1|once|TRBV5-5|TRBD2
CASSLGTRDEQFF
TGTGCCAGCAGCTTGGGGACTAGGGATGAGCAGTTCTTC
>TRBJ2-3|-|TRBV3-1/TRBV3-2|TRBD2
CASREDKGVGTSGTDTQYF
TGTGCCAGCAGGGAAGACAAGGGGGTCGGGACTAGTGGGACAGATACGCAGTATTTT
>TRBJ2-5|-|TRBV5-1|TRBD1
CASSLTSGTGGSYF
TGCGCCAGCAGCCTAACGTCCGGGACAGGGGGCTCGTACTTC
>TRBJ2-1|-|TRBV5-8|TRBD2
CASSLRGAGGYNEQFF
TGTGCCAGCAGCCTCAGGGGAGCGGGGGGATACAATGAGCAGTTCTTC
>TRBJ1-2|-|TRBV6-5|TRBD1
CASRTDRGRYYGYTF
TGTGCCAGCAGAACAGACAGGGGGCGGTACTATGGCTACACCTTC
>TRBJ2-3|once|TRBV3-1/TRBV3-2|TRBD2
CASSSYILAGADTQYF
TGTGCCAGCAGCTCCTATATCCTAGCGGGGGCAGATACGCAGTATTTT
>TRBJ2-5|-|TRBV20-1|TRBD2
CSGGWQETQYF
TGCAGCGGGGGGTGGCAAGAGACCCAGTACTTC
>TRBJ2-3|-|TRBV29-1|TRBD1
CSGARGQRSDTQYF
TGCAGCGGGGCTCGGGGACAGCGGTCAGATACGCAGTATTTT
>TRBJ1-6|-|TRBV19|-
CASSVKTHNSPLHF
TGTGCCAGTAGTGTAAAGACACATAATTCACCCCTCCACTTT
>TRBJ2-2|-|TRBV7-2|TRBD1
CASSFGTGGAGGELFF
TGTGCCAGCAGTTTTGGGACAGGGGGCGCCGGCGGGGAGCTGTTTTTT
>TRBJ1-1|-|TRBV19|TRBD1
CASSQGQAFPTNTEAFF
TGTGCCAGTAGCCAAGGACAGGCTTTCCCCACGAACACTGAAGCTTTCTTT
>TRBJ2-5|-|TRBV9|TRBD2
CASSVASGGAQETQYF
TGTGCCAGCAGCGTAGCTAGCGGGGGGGCCCAAGAGACCCAGTACTTC
>TRBJ1-1|-|TRBV5-6|TRBD1
CASSFWLDRELNTEAFF
TGTGCCAGCAGCTTTTGGTTGGACAGGGAACTGAACACTGAAGCTTTCTTT
>TRBJ2-1|-|TRBV5-1|-
CASSSNRDRTLAGSLLEQFF
TGCGCCAGCAGCTCGAACCGGGACAGGACCTTAGCGGGCTCCCTCCTTGAGCAGTTCTTC
>TRBJ1-4|-|TRBV4-1|-
CASSPPTGLAEKLFF
TGCGCCAGCAGCCCCCCTACAGGGCTCGCTGAAAAACTGTTTTTT
>TRBJ2-7|-|TRBV12-5|TRBD1
CASGLLPTTGDEQYF
TGTGCTAGTGGTTTGTTACCCACGACAGGGGACGAGCAGTACTTC
>TRBJ2-3|-|TRBV7-2|TRBD1
CASSWGTTGLYTDTQYF
TGTGCCAGCAGCTGGGGCACGACAGGGCTGTACACAGATACGCAGTATTTT
>TRBJ2-1|-|TRBV4-2|-
CASSQVSGPGGVGEQFF
TGTGCCAGCAGCCAAGTGTCCGGACCAGGAGGGGTGGGGGAGCAGTTCTTC
>TRBJ1-2|few|TRBV10-2|-
CASSDVNYGYTF
TGCGCCAGCAGTGACGTCAACTATGGCTACACCTTC
>TRBJ1-2|-|TRBV5-4|-
CASSLAAGHGYTF
TGTGCCAGCAGCTTGGCGGCAGGCCATGGCTACACCTTC
>TRBJ2-3|-|TRBV11-3|-
CASSSLDTQYF
TGTGCCAGCTCCTCTTTGGATACGCAGTATTTT
>TRBJ1-1|-|TRBV29-1|TRBD1
CSVEVTGGTTEAFF
TGCAGCGTTGAAGTAACAGGGGGCACCACTGAAGCTTTCTTT
>TRBJ1-2|-|TRBV6-5|-
CASSYYREGYGYTF
TGTGCCAGCAGTTACTACAGGGAGGGCTATGGCTACACCTTC
>TRBJ2-7|-|TRBV28|-
CASTFGGNEQYF
TGTGCCAGCACCTTCGGGGGAAACGAGCAGTACTTC
>TRBJ2-1|-|TRBV2|TRBD2
CASSTRTFTGTSGWSSYNEQFF
TGTGCCAGCAGTACCCGGACATTTACCGGGACTAGCGGATGGAGCTCCTACAATGAGCAGTTCTTC
>TRBJ2-3|once|TRBV9|-
CASSVGAGGTDTQYF
TGTGCCAGCAGCGTAGGGGCAGGGGGCACAGATACGCAGTATTTT
>TRBJ2-2|few|TRBV7-9|-
CASSLGASGELFF
TGTGCCAGCAGCTTAGGGGCTTCCGGGGAGCTGTTTTTT
>TRBJ2-7|-|TRBV18|TRBD1
CASSPPGQSYEQYF
TGTGCCAGCTCACCACCGGGACAGTCCTACGAGCAGTACTTC
>TRBJ1-2|-|TRBV7-9|-
CASAETGIDYGYTF
TGTGCCAGCGCTGAGACAGGAATCGACTATGGCTACACCTTC
>TRBJ2-3|once|TRBV27|TRBD2
CASSRGLAGGLADTQYF
TGTGCCAGCAGTAGGGGACTAGCGGGGGGTTTGGCAGATACGCAGTATTTT
>TRBJ1-3|-|TRBV9|-
CASSVAWGLGGNTIYF
TGTGCCAGCAGCGTAGCATGGGGGCTAGGTGGAAACACCATATATTTT
>TRBJ2-6|few|TRBV6-4|-
CASSGSGASGANVLTF
TGTGCCAGCAGTGGGTCAGGGGCGTCTGGGGCCAACGTCCTGACTTTC